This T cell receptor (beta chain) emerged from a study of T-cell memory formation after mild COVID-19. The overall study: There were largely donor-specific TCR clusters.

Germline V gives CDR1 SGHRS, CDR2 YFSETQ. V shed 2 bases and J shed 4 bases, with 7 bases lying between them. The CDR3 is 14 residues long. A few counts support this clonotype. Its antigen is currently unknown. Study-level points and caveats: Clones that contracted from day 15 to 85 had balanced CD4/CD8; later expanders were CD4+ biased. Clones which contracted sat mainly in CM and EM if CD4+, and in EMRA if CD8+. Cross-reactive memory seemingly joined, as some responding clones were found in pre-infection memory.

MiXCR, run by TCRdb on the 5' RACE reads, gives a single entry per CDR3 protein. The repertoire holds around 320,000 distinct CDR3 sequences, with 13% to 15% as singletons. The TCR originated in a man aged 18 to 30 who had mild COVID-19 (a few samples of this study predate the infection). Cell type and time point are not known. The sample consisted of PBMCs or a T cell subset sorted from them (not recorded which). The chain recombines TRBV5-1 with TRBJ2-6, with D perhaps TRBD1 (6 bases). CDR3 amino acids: CASSLGTGANVLTF. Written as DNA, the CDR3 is TGCGCCAGCAGCTTAGGGACAGGGGCCAACGTCCTGACTTTC.